This TCR beta chain stems from a study of blood T cell repertoires in COVID-19. Overall study: Material from acute and convalescent COVID-19 was sourced from the United States, Italy and Spain. T cells, B-cell-depleted T cells, or PBMCs provided the cDNA or gDNA that served as material.

This CDR3 region has 13 residues. V lost 3 bases and J lost 5, with 10 bases in between. Per the germline V gene, CDR1 is SGHVS and CDR2 is FQNEAQ. Under the authors' procedure: Cell counts per sample came from amplifying reference gene primers. Libraries were prepared by immunoSEQ multiplex PCR; TCRdb keeps only in-frame clonotypes and omits some of them. For V, J and clone size, that table is used; D and trimming come from the DNA. The sample records some 310,000 clones, roughly 84% being singletons. The sample comprised peripheral blood. The gene calls are TRBV7-8 and TRBJ1-1; tentative D call: TRBD1 (6 bases). The clonotype originates from a man in his fifties or sixties with active or convalescent COVID-19. CDR3 DNA: TGTGCCAGCAGCTTTGACAGGAAGACTGAAGCTTTCTTT. It translates to CASSFDRKTEAFF. The full variable domain, with the rest looked up from reference TRBV7-8 and TRBJ1-1, is GAGVSQSPRYKVAKRGQDVALRCDPISGHVSLFWYQQALGQGPEFLTYFQNEAQLDKSGLPSDRFFAERPEGSVSTLKIQRTQQEDSAVYLCASSFDRKTEAFFGQGTRLTVV.